This entry describes one T cell receptor beta chain. What it recognizes is unknown. The record originates from a study of shared clonotypes between healthy human individuals. Broader study findings: Investigators expected sequencing depth to affect clonotype sharing among donors.

Trimming pared 0 bases from V and 0 bases from J, leaving 10 bases between. Germline CDR1 reads SGHRS; CDR2 reads YFSETQ. The CDR3 sequence is 17 residues long. Clones were read by immunoSEQ multiplex PCR, and TCRdb kept only the in-frame ones, dropping some. In the table there are 2,500,000 or so clones, approximately 93% of which are singletons. Nashville, Tennessee was home to all donors, who were Caucasian adults. This clonotype was sampled from a man aged 18 to 35 in good health. Some clones in this sample may be carry-over from other donors' samples. The V gene is TRBV5-1, the J gene TRBJ2-6; unclear D gene. Material for sequencing was naive CD4+ T cells from PBMCs. The subset was: CD45RA+ positively selected. CDR3 in DNA: TGCGCCAGCAGCTTGGGGGCCGGAATCTCTGGGGCCAACGTCCTGACTTTC. It specifies CASSLGAGISGANVLTF. Full variable domain (missing parts from reference TRBV5-1 and TRBJ2-6): KAGVTQTPRYLIKTRGQQVTLSCSPISGHRSVSWYQQTPGQGLQFLFEYFSETQRNKGNFPGRFSGRQFSNSRSEMNVSTLELGDSALYLCASSLGAGISGANVLTFGAGSRLTVL.